The next 23 T cell receptor beta chains were all read from a single sample in a study of blood T cell repertoires in COVID-19. TCRdb's copy holds only in-frame clones and misses some; the assay was immunoSEQ multiplex PCR. The sample has 400,000 to 500,000 clones, 70% to 90% seen once. Sequencing was performed on PBMCs or T cells enriched from blood (not recorded which). The receptors stem from a woman aged 40-49 years who had recovered from COVID-19.

The chain joins TRBV2 to TRBJ1-2; 8 nucleotides agree with TRBD1. The germline V gene encodes CDR1 SNHLY and CDR2 FYNNEI. Germline trimming cut 2 bases from V and 7 bases from J; bases unmatched to any gene: 15. This CDR3 contains 17 residues. CDR3 loop: CASSEPLTGVMEVGYTF. The CDR3 bases are TGTGCCAGCAGTGAACCCCTGACAGGGGTAATGGAAGTTGGCTACACCTTC.

V gene TRBV5-1 combines with J gene TRBJ2-6; D gene uncertain. The germline CDR1 and CDR2 sequences are SGHRS and YFSETQ. CDR3 length equals 14 residues. Trimming took 2 bases from V and 12 from J, leaving 15 bases between them. This CDR3 reads CASSLNTARGVLTF. CDR3 in DNA: TGCGCCAGCAGCTTAAACACGGCCCGAGGCGTCCTGACTTTC. Using reference TRBV5-1 and TRBJ2-6 for the parts outside the CDR3, the full variable domain is KAGVTQTPRYLIKTRGQQVTLSCSPISGHRSVSWYQQTPGQGLQFLFEYFSETQRNKGNFPGRFSGRQFSNSRSEMNVSTLELGDSALYLCASSLNTARGVLTFGAGSRLTVL.

This clone came up once. This chain links TRBV2 with TRBJ2-1, with D possibly TRBD2 on 6 matching bases. The CDR3 loop spans 14 amino acids. Trimming removed 11 bases at V and 6 bases at J, with 20 bases between. Germline-derived CDR1 and CDR2 are SNHLY and FYNNEI. CDR3 residues: CAGSEMGLPNEQFF. CDR3 in DNA: TGTGCCGGGTCCGAGATGGGACTTCCCAATGAGCAGTTCTTC.

This clone was seen only once. The chain combines TRBV4-3 with TRBJ2-2, with 11 positions matching TRBD2. Trimming cost V 5 bases and J 0 bases; bases outside gene matches: 8. This CDR3 contains 18 residues. Germline V gene data show CDR1 as LGHNA and CDR2 as YSLEER. CDR3 nucleotide sequence: TGCGCCAGCAGCACTTTTAGCGGGAGGGGAACGAACACCGGGGAGCTGTTTTTT. Its protein product is CASSTFSGRGTNTGELFF.

The rearrangement uses TRBV11-3 and TRBJ2-7; D perhaps matches TRBD2 (6 bases). The CDR3 spans 15 residues. The V gene's germline CDR1 is SGHNT and CDR2 YENEEA. V was cut by 1 base and J by 3 bases, with 13 bases left in between. The CDR3 spells CASSLVRELYYEQYF. The CDR3 bases are TGTGCCAGCAGCTTAGTTCGGGAGCTATACTACGAGCAGTACTTC.

The gene calls are TRBV19 and TRBJ1-1, with unresolved D. This CDR3 is 15 amino acids long. Germline CDR1 and CDR2: LNHDA and SQIVND (reference sequence). V dropped 7 bases and J dropped 0 bases, with 15 bases sitting between them. CDR3 sequence reads: CASIGGVRLNTEAFF. Here the CDR3 DNA reads TGTGCCAGTATCGGAGGTGTGAGGTTGAACACTGAAGCTTTCTTT.

This chain links TRBV19 with TRBJ2-7, with 9 bases aligning to TRBD1. Trimming at V came to 1 base and at J to 2 bases, leaving 9 bases not matched to a gene. CDR1 is LNHDA, CDR2 SQIVND, per germline (reference sequence). The CDR3 spans 17 residues. Written as DNA, the CDR3 is TGTGCCAGTAGTATAGCCGGACAGGGGATCCCTCCCTACGAGCAGTACTTC. Translated: CASSIAGQGIPPYEQYF.

The CDR3 region is CASSLIYDSSYGELFF. The CDR3 DNA reads TGTGCCAGCAGCTTAATTTATGACTCGTCCTACGGGGAGCTGTTTTTT. This rearrangement joins TRBV7-2 to TRBJ2-2, with no clear D. The V end was cut by 2 bases, the J end by 7 bases, with 17 bases between. CDR1 and CDR2 from the germline V gene are SGHTA and FQGNSA. The CDR3 extends over 16 amino acids.

This clone was observed a handful of times. This chain connects TRBV12-3 or TRBV12-4 to TRBJ1-5; weak D call: TRBD1 (5 bases). V lost 7 bases to trimming and J lost 6 bases, with 13 bases between them. This CDR3 has 13 amino acids. The CDR3 reads CASIVQGGQPQHF. Written as DNA, the CDR3 is TGTGCCAGCATAGTCCAGGGCGGTCAGCCCCAGCATTTT.

The V gene is TRBV25-1, the J gene TRBJ1-2; D is ambiguous. The CDR3 loop spans 14 amino acids. Germline values: CDR1 MGHDK, CDR2 SYGVNS. V was trimmed by 4 bases and J by 1 base, leaving 10 bases between them. The CDR3 region is CASSGGTLNYGYTF. DNA for the CDR3: TGTGCCAGCAGTGGAGGTACACTTAACTATGGCTACACCTTC.

This clone is a singleton in its sample. The CDR3: CASSPPEMYEQYF. In nucleotides, the CDR3 is TGTGCCAGCAGCCCCCCGGAGATGTACGAGCAGTACTTC. The V gene is TRBV3-1 (or the pseudogene TRBV3-2), the J gene TRBJ2-7; D ambiguous. V lost 4 bases, J lost 4 bases, and 11 bases lay in between. The germline V gene encodes CDR1 LGHDT and CDR2 YNNKEL (reference sequence). This CDR3 has 13 amino acids.

In this sample, this clone turned up a few times. This sequence joins TRBV3-1 (or the pseudogene TRBV3-2) and TRBJ2-3; 10 bases fit TRBD2. The germline gives CDR1 LGHDT, CDR2 YNNKEL (reference sequence). The CDR3 is 15 residues long. V dropped 4 bases and J dropped 1; count of bases not matched to a gene: 2. The CDR3 sequence is CASSLGLAGTDTQYF. The CDR3 coding sequence is TGTGCCAGCAGCCTTGGACTAGCGGGCACAGATACGCAGTATTTT.

The table lists this clone with a few counts. The chain carries TRBV11-2 and TRBJ2-3; 8 bases match TRBD2. The length of the CDR3 is 15 residues. CDR1 and CDR2 from the germline V gene are SGHAT and FQNNGV. V shed 2 bases and J 4 bases; nucleotides not matched to a gene: 5. Here the CDR3 reads CASSLYGTSPDTQYF. The CDR3 bases are TGTGCCAGCAGCTTATACGGGACTAGTCCAGATACGCAGTATTTT.

This chain connects TRBV5-1 to TRBJ2-2; 8 bases align to TRBD2. The CDR3 sequence is 17 residues long. V shed 2 bases, J shed 2 bases, and the junction held 8 bases outside the gene matches. Germline CDR1 SGHRS, CDR2 YFSETQ. Here the CDR3 reads CASSFFAGGPNTGELFF. The CDR3 nucleotides are TGCGCCAGCAGCTTTTTTGCGGGAGGCCCTAACACCGGGGAGCTGTTTTTT.

With regard to this clone: One end of the junction is discordant with germline, which a read error may explain. V usage is TRBV19 and J usage is TRBJ2-1; 9 bases fit TRBD2. The germline gives CDR1 LNHDA, CDR2 SQIVND (reference sequence). The CDR3 loop spans 14 amino acids. The CDR3 DNA reads TGTGCCAGTAGGATAGCGGGAGAAAAAAATGAGCAGTTCTTC. Amino acids: CASRIAGEKNEQFF.

The rearrangement links TRBV29-1 to TRBJ2-3; D uncertain. V lost 3 bases and J lost 3, with 4 bases in between. The CDR3 has 11 amino acids. Looked up from germline, CDR1 is SQVTM and CDR2 is ANQGSEA. The CDR3 nucleotides are TGCAGCGTTGACGTGACAGATACGCAGTATTTT. Translated, it gives CSVDVTDTQYF.

This rearrangement joins TRBV4-1 to TRBJ2-1, with 9 bases lining up with TRBD2. CDR1 is MGHRA, CDR2 YSYEKL, per germline. This CDR3 spans 16 amino acids. V lost 0 bases and J lost 8; bases outside the gene matches: 8. The CDR3 nucleotides are TGCGCCAGCAGCCAAGATGGCGGGAGGGTGGGTTATGAGCAGTTCTTC. The encoded protein is CASSQDGGRVGYEQFF.

The chain uses TRBV5-4 and TRBJ1-2, with D possibly being TRBD1 (5 bases). V gave up 3 bases and J gave up 8 bases, with 14 bases separating them. Germline assignment: CDR1 SGHNT and CDR2 YYREEE (reference sequence). CDR3 length: 13 residues. CDR3 sequence: CASSSRWPGGYTF. The CDR3, as DNA: TGTGCCAGCAGCTCCCGTTGGCCAGGGGGCTACACCTTC.

The J gene is TRBJ2-1, the V gene TRBV6-4; D possibly corresponds to TRBD1 (6 bases). The V gene's germline CDR1 is MRHNA and CDR2 SNTAGT. Trimming removed 5 bases at V and 7 bases at J, with 18 bases between. The CDR3 has 15 amino acids. CDR3 sequence reads: CASSLFPTGQNEQFF. The CDR3 DNA follows: TGTGCCAGCAGTTTGTTTCCGACAGGTCAAAATGAGCAGTTCTTC.

This chain links TRBV11-2 with TRBJ2-7, with D possibly TRBD2 on 6 matching bases. Per the germline V gene, CDR1 is SGHAT and CDR2 is FQNNGV. The CDR3 sequence is 12 residues long. With 3 bases removed from V and 3 bases from J, the gap between germline ends came to 6 bases. The CDR3 region is CASSLDYYEQYF. The CDR3 coding sequence is TGTGCCAGCAGCTTGGACTACTACGAGCAGTACTTC.

The rearrangement uses TRBV6-5 and TRBJ1-2; no definite D call. V lost 2 bases and J 2 bases, leaving 6 bases between the germline ends. This CDR3 has 13 amino acids. CDR1 and CDR2 (germline): MNHEY, SVGAGI. The CDR3 DNA sequence: TGTGCCAGCAGTTACGGAGCCAACTATGGCTACACCTTC. Translating gives CASSYGANYGYTF.

This rearrangement joins TRBV11-3 to TRBJ1-1, with D perhaps TRBD1 (5 bases). The germline CDR1 and CDR2 sequences are SGHNT and YENEEA. The V and J ends lost 5 bases and 2 bases respectively, with 9 bases between them. The CDR3 has 13 amino acids. The CDR3 spells CASSLGTNTEAFF. CDR3 coding DNA: TGTGCCAGCAGCCTCGGGACTAACACTGAAGCTTTCTTT.

The genes are TRBV19 and TRBJ1-2, with a tentative D call TRBD1 (6 bases). CDR1 is LNHDA and CDR2 is SQIVND in the germline V gene (reference sequence). The CDR3 contains 12 residues. The V end lost 3 bases, the J end lost 7 bases, and 9 bases lay between the germline ends. The CDR3 coding sequence is TGTGCCAGTAGTATGGGCAGGGGTGGCTACACCTTC. Its translation: CASSMGRGGYTF.